Detailed here is one T cell receptor beta chain. The antigen remains undetermined. The conserved closing phenylalanine or tryptophan is absent in this CDR3, likely reflecting a read error. The record originates from a study of regulatory T cells in long-lasting Graves disease. The study's findings and limits: New patients shared 1,000 or so public clonotypes, and persistent patients shared more, with under 3,500. Persistent disease exhibited a predilection for TRBV28, TRBJ1-2 and TRBJ2-5.

Arm-PCR of CDR3 regions and iRepertoire HTBI primers were the basis on which TCR beta libraries were built. In the authors' methods: In the combined samples, approximately 62 TRBV and under 15 TRBJ segments were identified. TCRdb recomputed calls from the multiplex PCR reads with MiXCR, one row per CDR3 protein. The V and J calls were not made by the authors but by TCRdb's processing. The table has 300,000 to 400,000 distinct CDR3 sequences, over 15% seen once. The CDR3 length is 16 residues. The germline V gene encodes CDR1 SGHNT and CDR2 YENEEA. The V and J ends lost 2 bases and 2 bases, in that order; junction bases with no gene match: 6. Time point defined: newly diagnosed GD, antithyroid drugs for less than 3 months. The TCR library used RNA extracted from PBMCs. With EDTA tubes as the receptacles, around 10 milliliters of peripheral blood were drawn.

The sequencing used peripheral blood mononuclear cells (PBMCs), collected at new diagnosis, from a patient treated with antithyroid drugs. The TCR was taken from a female donor with Graves disease. The rearrangement links TRBV11-3 to TRBJ2-3; 8 bases align to TRBD2. CDR3 in amino acids: CASSLFERGSTDTQYY. CDR3 bases: TGTGCCAGCAGCTTATTTGAGCGGGGGTCCACAGATACGCAGTATTAT.